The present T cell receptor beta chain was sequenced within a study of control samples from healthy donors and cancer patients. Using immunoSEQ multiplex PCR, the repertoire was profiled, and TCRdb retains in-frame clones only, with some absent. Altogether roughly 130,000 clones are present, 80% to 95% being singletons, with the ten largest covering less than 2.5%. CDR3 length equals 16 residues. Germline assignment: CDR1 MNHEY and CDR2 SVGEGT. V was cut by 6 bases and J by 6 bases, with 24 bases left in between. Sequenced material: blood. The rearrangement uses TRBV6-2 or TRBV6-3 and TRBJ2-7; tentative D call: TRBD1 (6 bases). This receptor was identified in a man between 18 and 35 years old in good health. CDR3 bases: TGTGCCAGCAGCCCCGACAGGAATCCTTACAATTTCGAGCAGTACGTC. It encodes CASSPDRNPYNFEQYV.